This T cell receptor (beta chain) came from a study of control samples from healthy donors and cancer patients. This CDR3 is built from 13 residues. Germline CDR1 reads SNHLY; CDR2 reads FYNNEI. V lost 5 bases and J 8 bases, leaving 13 bases between the germline ends. TCRdb keeps only in-frame clones here, not all; method: immunoSEQ multiplex PCR. The repertoire holds 200,000 to 250,000 clones, with roughly 94% as singletons. Sequenced sample: blood. The rearrangement joins TRBV2 to TRBJ1-3, with a tentative D call TRBD1 (5 bases). This receptor was obtained from a man aged 45-60 years in good health. The CDR3 is CASSTDSPHTIYF. CDR3 coding DNA: TGTGCCAGCAGTACCGACAGTCCACACACCATATATTTT.